These 18 T cell receptor beta chains were sequenced from one sample in a study of shared clonotypes between healthy human individuals (TCRdb year 2020). Library creation used the immunoSEQ multiplex PCR assay. TCRdb carries this immuneACCESS record with in-frame sequences only. Its versions omit some clonotypes, under half of them owing to an unresolved V gene in the studies checked, with the rest unexplained. A total of 2.5 million or so clones appear in this sample, around nine tenths of them only once. The ten most abundant clones make up roughly 0.14% of the sample. The sample consisted of naive CD4+ T cells sorted from blood. The sample's cell subset or site, from its label and the paper: CD45RA+ positively selected. Receptor source: a man younger than 35 in good health.

This clone came up once. This chain uses TRBV6-6 with TRBJ2-1; no clear D gene. The CDR3 is made up of 12 amino acids. The V and J ends lost 5 bases and 9 bases respectively, with 11 bases between them. Germline lookup yields CDR1 MNHNY and CDR2 SVGAGI (reference sequence). The CDR3 spells CASSTSGSEQFF. The CDR3 DNA reads as TGTGCCAGCAGTACCTCCGGAAGTGAGCAGTTCTTC.

CDR3 in DNA: TGTGCCAGTAGTAGGGGGACAGGGAGTCAGCCCCAGCATTTT. This encodes CASSRGTGSQPQHF. The rearrangement uses TRBV19 and TRBJ1-5; 9 bases match TRBD1. The ends lost 4 bases at V and 6 bases at J; junction bases unmatched: 4. Germline CDR1 is LNHDA and CDR2 is SQIVND (reference sequence). This CDR3 region has 14 residues.

V gene TRBV14 combines with J gene TRBJ2-1; D not resolved. V lost 0 bases and J lost 10, with 10 bases in between. The CDR3 spans 13 residues. Germline CDR1 reads SGHDN; CDR2 reads FVKESK. The CDR3 sequence is CASSQELIGEQFF. The CDR3 nucleotides are TGTGCCAGCAGCCAAGAATTGATCGGCGAGCAGTTCTTC.

The gene calls are TRBV7-9 and TRBJ2-1; tentatively, D is TRBD1 (5 bases). With 3 bases removed from V and 5 bases from J, the gap between germline ends came to 14 bases. The CDR3 length is 15 residues. Germline loops: CDR1 SEHNR, CDR2 FQNEAQ (reference sequence). CDR3: CASSFGAATHNEQFF. In nucleotides, the CDR3 is TGTGCCAGCAGCTTTGGGGCAGCAACCCACAATGAGCAGTTCTTC.

Concerning this clone itself: The same CDR3 can be traced to other DNA sequences in this sample. This chain links TRBV7-9 with TRBJ2-5; D is possibly TRBD1 or TRBD2 (5 bases each). The CDR3 extends over 14 amino acids. CDR1 and CDR2 (germline): SEHNR, FQNEAQ (reference sequence). V gave up 5 bases and J gave up 0 bases, with 10 bases separating them. CDR3 amino acids: CASSPGTHQETQYF. DNA for the CDR3: TGTGCCAGCAGCCCCGGGACCCACCAAGAGACCCAGTACTTC.

This clone occurred once. V usage is TRBV10-1 and J usage is TRBJ1-6; a weak D match, TRBD1 (5 bases). Germline V gene lookup returns CDR1 WNHNN and CDR2 SYGVQD (reference sequence). V was pared by 7 bases and J by 5 bases, with 15 bases between. The CDR3 loop spans 15 amino acids. The CDR3 region has the DNA TGCGCCAGCACCCGGGACCTCGGAAATAATTCACCCCTCCACTTT. Translated: CASTRDLGNNSPLHF.

The chain recombines TRBV7-6 with TRBJ1-3, with 11 bases lining up with TRBD1. Germline values: CDR1 SGHVS, CDR2 FNYEAQ. Germline trimming cut 2 bases from V and 9 bases from J; bases unmatched to any gene: 9. The CDR3 is 16 residues long. The DNA for the CDR3 is TGTGCCAGCAGCTTAAAGCTTTACGGGACAGGGGGCACCATATATTTT. Its translation is CASSLKLYGTGGTIYF.

The gene calls are TRBV6-1 and TRBJ1-5, with D possibly being TRBD1 (6 bases). V was shortened by 2 bases and J by 1 base, with 9 bases between the two germline ends. The CDR3 has 15 amino acids. The germline gives CDR1 MNHNS, CDR2 SASEGT. CDR3 DNA: TGTGCCAGCAGTGAATTTAGGGGGAGCAATCAGCCCCAGCATTTT. This codes for CASSEFRGSNQPQHF.

This clone was seen a few times. The chain couples TRBV12-2 to TRBJ1-1. TRBV12-2 is reported as a pseudogene. The CDR3 extends over 16 amino acids. CDR3 region: CASRLQPDQGNTEAFF. DNA for the CDR3: TGTGCAAGTCGCCTTCAACCGGACCAAGGAAACACTGAAGCTTTCTTT.

The CDR3 is CASSLVSGGRTDTQYF. The CDR3 DNA is TGTGCCAGCAGCCTAGTTAGCGGGGGTCGAACAGATACGCAGTATTTT. This sequence joins TRBV7-2 and TRBJ2-3; 9 bases align to TRBD2. This CDR3 is 16 amino acids long. The V and J ends lost 5 bases and 3 bases, in that order; junction bases with no gene match: 9. Germline-derived CDR1 and CDR2 are SGHTA and FQGNSA.

The DNA for the CDR3 is TGTGCCAGCAGGCGCAAGGCGGAGAGTGGGGAGCAGTACTTC. Amino acids: CASRRKAESGEQYF. The chain couples TRBV6-5 to TRBJ2-7; D remains ambiguous. Germline CDR1 is MNHEY and CDR2 is SVGAGI. The CDR3 consists of 14 residues. V dropped 6 bases and J dropped 7 bases, with 19 bases sitting between them.

The J gene is TRBJ2-5, the V gene TRBV6-6, with 9 positions matching TRBD2. Trimming cost V 2 bases and J 11 bases; bases outside gene matches: 9. Germline CDR1 MNHNY, CDR2 SVGAGI (reference sequence). CDR3 length: 14 residues. DNA of the CDR3: TGTGCCAGCAGTTACGGCGGGAGGGCCGGGGAGCAGTACTTC. This sequence encodes CASSYGGRAGEQYF.

The chain couples TRBV6-5 to TRBJ2-2; TRBD2 aligns across 13 bases. V was pared by 4 bases and J by 6 bases, with 2 bases of the junction left unmatched. The CDR3 sequence is 15 residues long. Germline values: CDR1 MNHEY, CDR2 SVGAGI. CDR3 protein: CASSWTSGSSGELFF. CDR3 coding DNA: TGTGCCAGCAGTTGGACTAGCGGGAGTTCCGGGGAGCTGTTTTTT.

The CDR3 nucleotides read TGTGCCAGCTCACGGGACACGGCAAATTCACCCCTCCACTTT. This gives the protein CASSRDTANSPLHF. The chain uses TRBV18 and TRBJ1-6, with D possibly matching TRBD1 (6 bases). Per germline, CDR1 KGHSH and CDR2 LQKENI. This CDR3 comprises 14 residues. V lost 4 bases to trimming and J lost 7 bases, with 11 bases between them.

The chain uses TRBV5-1 and TRBJ1-2; tentatively, D is TRBD1 (5 bases). The CDR3 is 16 residues long. The germline CDR1 and CDR2 sequences are SGHRS and YFSETQ. V was clipped by 0 bases and J by 7 bases, with 19 bases between them. The CDR3 loop is CASSLDSRAPGSGYTF. CDR3 in DNA: TGCGCCAGCAGCTTGGATAGCAGGGCTCCAGGGAGTGGCTACACCTTC. Combining the CDR3 with reference TRBV5-1 and TRBJ1-2 gives the whole variable domain KAGVTQTPRYLIKTRGQQVTLSCSPISGHRSVSWYQQTPGQGLQFLFEYFSETQRNKGNFPGRFSGRQFSNSRSEMNVSTLELGDSALYLCASSLDSRAPGSGYTFGSGTRLTVV.

The chain carries TRBV5-1 and TRBJ2-2; D unclear. The V gene lost 3 bases and the J gene lost 6 bases, with 9 bases spanning the gap. The CDR3 contains 13 residues. Germline lookup yields CDR1 SGHRS and CDR2 YFSETQ. The CDR3 spells CASSSLSSGELFF. As DNA, the CDR3 is TGCGCCAGCAGCTCTCTATCGTCCGGGGAGCTGTTTTTT. Full variable domain (remainder filled in from reference TRBV5-1 and TRBJ2-2): KAGVTQTPRYLIKTRGQQVTLSCSPISGHRSVSWYQQTPGQGLQFLFEYFSETQRNKGNFPGRFSGRQFSNSRSEMNVSTLELGDSALYLCASSSLSSGELFFGEGSRLTVL.

The chain combines TRBV18 with TRBJ1-5, with D maybe TRBD1 (5 bases). Trimming shortened V by 6 bases and J by 7 bases, and 13 bases separated the two germline ends. Germline assignment: CDR1 KGHSH and CDR2 LQKENI. The CDR3 runs 13 residues. CDR3 in DNA: TGTGCCAGCTCGCAGGGTGAGAACCAGCCCCAGCATTTT. Its protein product is CASSQGENQPQHF.

V usage is TRBV6-5 and J usage is TRBJ2-4; a possible D gene is TRBD2 (5 bases). The CDR3 is made up of 16 amino acids. From germline, CDR1 is MNHEY and CDR2 SVGAGI. Trimming took off 2 bases at V and 2 bases at J, with 13 bases between the two ends. This CDR3 is CASSYSGSFSKNIQYF. CDR3 nucleotides: TGTGCCAGCAGTTACAGCGGCAGTTTCTCCAAAAACATTCAGTACTTC.